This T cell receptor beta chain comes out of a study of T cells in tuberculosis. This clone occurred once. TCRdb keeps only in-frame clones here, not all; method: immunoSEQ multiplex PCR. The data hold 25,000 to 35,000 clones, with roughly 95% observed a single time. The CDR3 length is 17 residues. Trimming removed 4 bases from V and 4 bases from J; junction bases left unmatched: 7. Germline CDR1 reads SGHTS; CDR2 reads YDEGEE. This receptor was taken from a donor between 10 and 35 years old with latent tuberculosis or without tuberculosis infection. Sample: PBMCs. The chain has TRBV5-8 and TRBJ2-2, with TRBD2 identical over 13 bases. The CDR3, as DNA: TGTGCCAGCAGCGCTGGGGGACTAGCGGGACTCACCGGGGAGCTGTTTTTT. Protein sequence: CASSAGGLAGLTGELFF.